Listed below are T cell receptor beta chains from one sample, sequenced in a study of beta chain features in type 1 diabetes. The repertoire was sequenced with immunoSEQ multiplex PCR; TCRdb's copy has only in-frame clones and lacks some. The data contain under 800,000 clones, about 16% of them singletons. Sequencing was carried out using naive CD4+ T cells from blood. The receptor set was obtained from a man aged 18 to 30 in good health. The CDR3 runs from the conserved cysteine through the conserved F or W. The order of the fields is V gene, clone size, J gene, D gene, CDR3 length, CDR3 DNA, CDR3 protein. The D gene is left open where the match is weak. A clone size is listed for some rows: how often the clone was seen (once, few, many), or a class if it is expanded.

TRBV6-6	NA	TRBJ1-2	TRBD1	14	TGTGCCAGCAGTTACTCCCGGACAGGGGGTGGCTACACCTTC	CASSYSRTGGGYTF
TRBV6-5	NA	TRBJ2-2	TRBD1	13	TGTGCCAGCGGACACAGGGGCACCGGGGAGCTGTTTTTT	CASGHRGTGELFF
TRBV28	few	TRBJ2-1	NA	13	TGTGCCAGCATAGGCGGAGGGAACCTTTCCGAGTTCTTC	CASIGGGNLSEFF
TRBV29-1	few	TRBJ2-3	NA	14	TGCAGCGTTAAGGACGCTTCTAGCACAGATACGCAGTATTTT	CSVKDASSTDTQYF
TRBV29-1	few	TRBJ2-3	NA	13	TGCAGCGTTGAAAGGCGAAACACAGATACGCAGTATTTT	CSVERRNTDTQYF
TRBV2	NA	TRBJ2-1	TRBD1	14	TGTGCCAGCAGAGGACAGGGTTCCTACAATGAGCAGTTCTTC	CASRGQGSYNEQFF
TRBV7-2	few	TRBJ2-3	NA	17	TGTGCCAGCAGCCTCCAAGGGAAGATCGTCAGGGCAGATACGCAGTATTTT	CASSLQGKIVRADTQYF
TRBV30	NA	TRBJ1-5	TRBD1	14	TGTGCCTGGAGTGTGACGACAGGGAATCAGCCCCAGCATTTT	CAWSVTTGNQPQHF
TRBV5-4	NA	TRBJ2-7	NA	16	TGTGCCAGCAGCTTGACGGCGCGCGGGGGCCGAAACGAGCAGTACTTC	CASSLTARGGRNEQYF
TRBV28	NA	TRBJ2-7	NA	15	TGTGCCAGCAGTTTCCCCTGGCGGACTACCTACGAGCAGTACTTC	CASSFPWRTTYEQYF
TRBV11-2	few	TRBJ2-1	NA	16	TGTGCCAGCAGCCGTCTTCGGGGGATGATAATCAATGAGCAGTTCTTC	CASSRLRGMIINEQFF
TRBV5-4	few	TRBJ2-5	TRBD2	15	TGTGCCAGCAGCTCGACCCGGGAGGTCCAAGAGACCCAGTACTTC	CASSSTREVQETQYF
TRBV18	few	TRBJ2-3	NA	17	TGTGCCAGCTCACCTGACTATCCGGGACTTAGCACAGATACGCAGTATTTT	CASSPDYPGLSTDTQYF
TRBV7-3	NA	TRBJ1-1	NA	15	TGTGCCAGCAGCCCCGCGGGGGGCGGAATCACTGAAGCTTTCTTT	CASSPAGGGITEAFF
TRBV15	NA	TRBJ2-1	TRBD1	15	TGTGCCACCAGCAGGCCGGGACAGGGATACAATGAGCAGTTCTTC	CATSRPGQGYNEQFF
TRBV20-1	NA	TRBJ2-7	NA	10	TGCAGTGCGTCGAGGGGCGAGCAGTACTTC	CSASRGEQYF
TRBV18	NA	TRBJ2-3	TRBD2	15	TGTGCCAGCTCACTACCGGGACTAGCGGTTAATACGCAGTATTTT	CASSLPGLAVNTQYF
TRBV7-3	few	TRBJ2-2	TRBD1	16	TGTGCCAGCAGTCGATATCAGGGGGTTGACACCGGGGAGCTGTTTTTT	CASSRYQGVDTGELFF